These 13 T cell receptor beta chains came from one sample sequenced in a study of blood T cell repertoires in COVID-19. Clones were read by immunoSEQ multiplex PCR, and TCRdb kept only the in-frame ones, dropping some. The profile shows 100,000 to 150,000 clones, about 81% of them singletons. Input material: peripheral blood. The receptors come from a man aged 30 to 39 with COVID-19, enrolled during active disease.

This chain links TRBV2 with TRBJ2-3; 7 positions agree with TRBD2. J lost 6 bases, V lost 7 bases, and 13 bases had no gene match. From germline, CDR1 is SNHLY and CDR2 FYNNEI. CDR3 size: 15 residues. The CDR3 reads CASTISGAEGDTQYF. In nucleotides, the CDR3 is TGTGCCAGCACCATAAGCGGGGCTGAGGGGGATACGCAGTATTTT.

This chain uses TRBV28 with TRBJ2-1, with 11 nucleotides matching TRBD1. The junction had 16 bases not matched to a gene; V was cut back by 4 bases and J by 8 bases. Germline V gene data show CDR1 as MDHEN and CDR2 as SYDVKM. The CDR3 runs 18 residues. DNA of the CDR3: TGTGCCAGCAGTTCGTTTGGGACAGGGGGGCGAAGCGGGCATGAGCAGTTCTTC. This sequence encodes CASSSFGTGGRSGHEQFF.

This clone has more than one count but fewer than ten. The rearrangement joins TRBV5-1 to TRBJ1-3, with 7 bases aligning to TRBD1. The V segment lost 0 bases and the J segment 3 bases; nucleotides outside the gene matches: 6. CDR1 and CDR2 (germline): SGHRS, YFSETQ. The CDR3 spans 16 residues. As DNA, the CDR3 is TGCGCCAGCAGCTTGGAACTTACAGGGGATGGAAACACCATATATTTT. Residues: CASSLELTGDGNTIYF.

The table lists this clone with a few counts. The V call is TRBV7-8, the J call TRBJ2-7, with D maybe TRBD2 (6 bases). Between the trimmed V and J ends, which lost 5 bases and 5 bases, there was a span of 13 bases. This CDR3 comprises 13 residues. Germline CDR1 SGHVS, CDR2 FQNEAQ. For the CDR3, the DNA is TGTGCCAGCAGCCCGCGATGGGAGGACGAGCAGTACTTC. Protein: CASSPRWEDEQYF.

In its sample, this clone was seen a few times. The rearrangement uses TRBV27 and TRBJ2-3; 9 bases fit TRBD2. Trimming took 3 bases from V and 2 from J; bases not matched to a gene: 6. CDR1 and CDR2 from the germline V gene are MNHEY and SMNVEV (reference sequence). This CDR3 is 16 amino acids long. CDR3 residues: CASSLGLAGLTDTQYF. The CDR3 region has the DNA TGTGCCAGCAGTTTGGGGCTAGCGGGGCTCACAGATACGCAGTATTTT.

J is TRBJ2-1 and V is TRBV7-9; no clear D gene. This CDR3 has 14 amino acids. The V gene lost 2 bases and the J gene lost 5 bases, with 10 bases spanning the gap. The germline gives CDR1 SEHNR, CDR2 FQNEAQ (reference sequence). The CDR3 DNA is TGTGCCAGCAGCTTAAGAGTATCCAACAATGAGCAGTTCTTC. This sequence encodes CASSLRVSNNEQFF.

This clone was counted once. The V and J genes are TRBV4-2 and TRBJ1-1, with D perhaps matching TRBD1 (6 bases). Germline lookup yields CDR1 LGHNA and CDR2 YNFKEQ. The length of the CDR3 is 13 residues. The V and J ends lost 1 base and 5 bases respectively, with 8 bases between them. The CDR3 region has the DNA TGTGCCAGCAGCCAAGTAAGGGGGACTGAAGCTTTCTTT. It translates to CASSQVRGTEAFF.

This clone has only one observation. The J gene is TRBJ1-1, the V gene TRBV19, with a weak D call TRBD1 (5 bases). Germline CDR1 LNHDA, CDR2 SQIVND (reference sequence). This CDR3 spans 14 amino acids. Trimming shortened V by 7 bases and J by 3 bases, and 15 bases separated the two germline ends. In DNA form, the CDR3 reads TGTGCCAGTAAGGGGTCGGGGGGATACACTGAAGCTTTCTTT. Translated, it gives CASKGSGGYTEAFF.

The DNA of the CDR3 is TGTGCCAGCAGACCCCCAGGGGGGACGGATTCACCCCTCCACTTT. Translation gives CASRPPGGTDSPLHF. The chain carries TRBV2 and TRBJ1-6, with 7 bases identical to TRBD1. The CDR3 runs to 15 residues. Germline V CDR1 and CDR2: SNHLY, FYNNEI. J was trimmed by 8 bases and V by 6 bases; bases with no gene match: 10.

The chain carries TRBV2 and TRBJ2-3; 10 nucleotides line up with TRBD2. The V gene's germline CDR1 is SNHLY and CDR2 FYNNEI. This CDR3 is built from 15 residues. V dropped 5 bases and J dropped 3; count of bases not matched to a gene: 5. CDR3 residues: CASSLLAGTTDTQYF. In DNA form, the CDR3 reads TGTGCCAGCAGTCTACTAGCGGGAACTACAGATACGCAGTATTTT.

The V call is TRBV3-1 (or the pseudogene TRBV3-2), the J call TRBJ1-6; the match to TRBD1 covers 9 bases. Trimming took 4 bases from V and 11 from J; bases not matched to a gene: 6. Per the germline V gene, CDR1 is LGHDT and CDR2 is YNNKEL (reference sequence). The CDR3 is 14 residues long. Here the CDR3 reads CASSLDRGRTPLHF. CDR3 in DNA: TGTGCCAGCAGCCTGGACAGGGGCCGGACACCCCTCCACTTT.

This chain joins TRBV11-2 and TRBJ2-5; no clear D. Trimming removed 3 bases from V and 5 bases from J, with 7 bases in between. This CDR3 has 12 residues. Germline V gene lookup returns CDR1 SGHAT and CDR2 FQNNGV. CDR3 amino acids: CASSFSGETQYF. In DNA, the CDR3 is TGTGCCAGCAGCTTTTCCGGGGAGACCCAGTACTTC.

The chain carries TRBV9 and TRBJ1-6; tentatively, D is TRBD1 (6 bases). Trimming cost V 6 bases and J 8 bases, with 18 bases left between them. The germline gives CDR1 SGDLS, CDR2 YYNGEE. The CDR3 consists of 15 residues. CDR3 sequence: CASNPTGQIHSPLHF. In nucleotides, the CDR3 is TGTGCCAGCAACCCTACCGGACAGATTCATTCACCCCTCCACTTT.